These T cell receptor beta chains were read from a single sample in a study of CD8 T cells in ankylosing spondylitis. MiXCR, applied by TCRdb to the 5' RACE reads, yields one record per CDR3 protein. The sample yields a few hundred thousand distinct CDR3 sequences, about a fifth seen once. The sequenced material came from blood, either unsorted or a sorted T cell fraction (not recorded which). These receptors were taken from a male donor with ankylosing spondylitis. The CDR3 runs from the conserved cysteine through the conserved F or W. The order of the fields is J gene, V gene, CDR3 length, CDR3 protein.

TRBJ1-2 TRBV5-1 16 CASSLGDRLSSYGYTF
TRBJ2-3 TRBV5-1 16 CASSVPSGRRTDTQYF
TRBJ2-3 TRBV29-1 15 CSEETGTGFGGTQYF
TRBJ2-3 TRBV29-1 14 CSVAPSGRLDTQYF
TRBJ2-1 TRBV20-1 12 CSADPAGNEQFF
TRBJ2-1 TRBV9 17 CASSAQRQTHAYNEQFF
TRBJ2-7 TRBV7-2 14 CASRQSGRVGEQYF
TRBJ2-7 TRBV7-8 14 CASSFGTGLYEQYF
TRBJ2-1 TRBV5-1 18 CASSLGSGTSGRVNEQFF
TRBJ2-2 TRBV25-1 18 CASSTLRSAVSGTGELFF
TRBJ2-5 TRBV6-2/TRBV6-3 14 CASKGPMYQETQYF
TRBJ2-7 TRBV29-1 12 CSVVDAAYEQYF
TRBJ1-2 TRBV28 15 CASSFLDRKNYGYTF
TRBJ2-1 TRBV14 18 CASSQDFFGRRSYNEQFF
TRBJ1-5 TRBV5-1 16 CASREGGRGENQPQHF